Below, one T cell receptor (beta chain) is given with its context. CDR3 length: 14 residues. V shed 3 bases and J shed 2 bases, with 7 bases lying between them. The germline CDR1 and CDR2 sequences are SEHNR and FQNEAQ (reference sequence). The data derive from a study of blood T cell repertoires in COVID-19. The wider study: PBMCs, B-cell-depleted T cells, or T cells were the source of the cDNA or gDNA that made up the material.

Assay: immunoSEQ multiplex PCR; the TCRdb copy retains only in-frame clones and omits some. The repertoire holds some 160,000 clones, about 83% seen once, with approximately 15% in the top ten. The chain recombines TRBV7-9 with TRBJ2-2; D gene unclear. The receptor was isolated from an elderly woman with acute or convalescent COVID-19. The sample was peripheral blood. This CDR3 is CASSFAGNTGELFF. CDR3 DNA: TGTGCCAGCAGCTTCGCAGGCAACACCGGGGAGCTGTTTTTT.